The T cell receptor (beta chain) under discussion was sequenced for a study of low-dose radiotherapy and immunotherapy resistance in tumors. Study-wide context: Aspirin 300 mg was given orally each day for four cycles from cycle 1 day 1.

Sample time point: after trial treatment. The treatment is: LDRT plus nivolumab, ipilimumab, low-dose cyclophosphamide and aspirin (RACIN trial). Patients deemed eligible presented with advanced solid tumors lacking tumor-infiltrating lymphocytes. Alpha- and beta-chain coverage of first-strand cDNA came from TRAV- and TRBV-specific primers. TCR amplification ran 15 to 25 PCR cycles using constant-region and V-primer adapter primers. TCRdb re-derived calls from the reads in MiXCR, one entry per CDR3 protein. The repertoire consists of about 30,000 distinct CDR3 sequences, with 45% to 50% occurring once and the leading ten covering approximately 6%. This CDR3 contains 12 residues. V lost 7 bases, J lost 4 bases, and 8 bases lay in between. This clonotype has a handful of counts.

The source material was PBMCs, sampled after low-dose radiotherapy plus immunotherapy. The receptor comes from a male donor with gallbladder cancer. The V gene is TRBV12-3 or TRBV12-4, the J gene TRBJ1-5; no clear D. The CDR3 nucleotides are TGTGCCAGCACCTGGGTTAATCAGCCCCAGCATTTT. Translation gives CASTWVNQPQHF.